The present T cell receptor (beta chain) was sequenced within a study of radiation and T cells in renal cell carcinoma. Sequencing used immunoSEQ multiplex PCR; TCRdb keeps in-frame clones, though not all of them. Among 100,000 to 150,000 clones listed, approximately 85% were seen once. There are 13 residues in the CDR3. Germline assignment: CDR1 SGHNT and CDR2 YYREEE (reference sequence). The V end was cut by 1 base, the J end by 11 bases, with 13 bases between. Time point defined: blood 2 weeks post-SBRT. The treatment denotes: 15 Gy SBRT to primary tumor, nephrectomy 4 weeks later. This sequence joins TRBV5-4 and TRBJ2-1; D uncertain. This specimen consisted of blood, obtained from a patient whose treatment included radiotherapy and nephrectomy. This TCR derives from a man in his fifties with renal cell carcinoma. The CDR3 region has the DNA TGTGCCAGCAGCTTGCCCCTGATTGAAAAGCAGTTCTTC. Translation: CASSLPLIEKQFF.